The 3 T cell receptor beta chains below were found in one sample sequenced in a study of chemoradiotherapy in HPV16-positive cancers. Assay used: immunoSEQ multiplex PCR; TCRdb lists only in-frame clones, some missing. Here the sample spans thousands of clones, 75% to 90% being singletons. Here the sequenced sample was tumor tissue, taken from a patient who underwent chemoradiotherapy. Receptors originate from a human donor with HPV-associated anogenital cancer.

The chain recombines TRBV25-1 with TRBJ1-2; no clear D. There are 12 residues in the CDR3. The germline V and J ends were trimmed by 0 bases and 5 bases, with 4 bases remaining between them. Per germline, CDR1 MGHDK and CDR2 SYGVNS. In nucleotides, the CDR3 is TGTGCCAGCAGTGAATATGGATATGGCTACACCTTC. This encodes CASSEYGYGYTF.

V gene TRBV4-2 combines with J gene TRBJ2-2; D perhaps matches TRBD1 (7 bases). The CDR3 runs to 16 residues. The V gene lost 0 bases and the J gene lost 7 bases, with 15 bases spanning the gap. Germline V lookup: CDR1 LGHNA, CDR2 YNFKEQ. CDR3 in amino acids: CASSQEGGQGGGELFF. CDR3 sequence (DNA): TGTGCCAGCAGCCAAGAAGGGGGTCAGGGGGGCGGGGAGCTGTTTTTT.

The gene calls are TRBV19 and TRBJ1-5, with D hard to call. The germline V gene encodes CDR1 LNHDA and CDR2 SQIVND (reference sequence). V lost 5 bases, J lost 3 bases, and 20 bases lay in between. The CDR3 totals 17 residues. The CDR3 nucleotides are TGTGCCAGTAGTGCCGAACTATATACAGAATTCAATCAGCCCCAGCATTTT. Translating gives CASSAELYTEFNQPQHF.